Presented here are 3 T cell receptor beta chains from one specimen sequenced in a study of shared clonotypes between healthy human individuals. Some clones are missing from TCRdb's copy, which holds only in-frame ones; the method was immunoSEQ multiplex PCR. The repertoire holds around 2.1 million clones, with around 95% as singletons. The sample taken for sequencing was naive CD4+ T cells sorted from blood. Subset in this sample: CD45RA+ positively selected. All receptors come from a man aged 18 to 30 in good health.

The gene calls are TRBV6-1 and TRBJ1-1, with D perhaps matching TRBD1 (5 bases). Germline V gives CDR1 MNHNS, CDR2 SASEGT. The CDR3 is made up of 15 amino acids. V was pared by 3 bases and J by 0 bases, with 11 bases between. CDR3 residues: CASSERGSMNTEAFF. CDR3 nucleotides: TGTGCCAGCAGTGAGAGGGGTTCCATGAACACTGAAGCTTTCTTT.

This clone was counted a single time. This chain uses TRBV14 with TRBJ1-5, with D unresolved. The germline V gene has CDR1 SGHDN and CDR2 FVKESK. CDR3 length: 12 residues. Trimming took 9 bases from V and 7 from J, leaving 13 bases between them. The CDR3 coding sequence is TGTGCCAGTTGGACTAAGGGACAGCCCCAGCATTTT. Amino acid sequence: CASWTKGQPQHF.

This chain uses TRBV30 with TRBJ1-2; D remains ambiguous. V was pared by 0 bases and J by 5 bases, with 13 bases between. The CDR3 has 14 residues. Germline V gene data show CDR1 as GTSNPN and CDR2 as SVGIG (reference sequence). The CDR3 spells CAWSVPPDTYGYTF. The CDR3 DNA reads TGTGCCTGGAGTGTACCCCCCGACACGTATGGCTACACCTTC.